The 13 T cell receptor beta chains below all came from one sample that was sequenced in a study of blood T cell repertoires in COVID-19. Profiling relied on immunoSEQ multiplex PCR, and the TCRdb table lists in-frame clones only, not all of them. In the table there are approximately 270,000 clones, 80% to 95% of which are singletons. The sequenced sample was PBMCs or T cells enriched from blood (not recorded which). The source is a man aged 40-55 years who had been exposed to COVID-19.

The CDR3 DNA follows: TGTGCCAGCAGTTTAAAGACGGGGAGGGGTCCCTACAATGAGCAGTTCTTC. Translating it yields CASSLKTGRGPYNEQFF. The chain uses TRBV27 and TRBJ2-1, with 7 nucleotides matching TRBD2. The V segment lost 2 bases and the J segment 2 bases; nucleotides outside the gene matches: 9. Germline V CDR1 and CDR2: MNHEY, SMNVEV (reference sequence). This CDR3 comprises 17 residues.

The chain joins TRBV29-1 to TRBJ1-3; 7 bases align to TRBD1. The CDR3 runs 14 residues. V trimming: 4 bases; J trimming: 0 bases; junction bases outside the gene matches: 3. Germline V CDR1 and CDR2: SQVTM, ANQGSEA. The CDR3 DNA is TGCAGCGTTGGTACAGGGGACTCTGGAAACACCATATATTTT. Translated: CSVGTGDSGNTIYF.

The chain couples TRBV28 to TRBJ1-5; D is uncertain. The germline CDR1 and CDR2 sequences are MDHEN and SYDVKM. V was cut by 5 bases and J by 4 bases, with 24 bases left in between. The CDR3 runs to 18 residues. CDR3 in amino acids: CASSGSVSSGGENQPQHF. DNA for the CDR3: TGTGCCAGCAGTGGTAGCGTGTCATCCGGAGGAGAAAATCAGCCCCAGCATTTT.

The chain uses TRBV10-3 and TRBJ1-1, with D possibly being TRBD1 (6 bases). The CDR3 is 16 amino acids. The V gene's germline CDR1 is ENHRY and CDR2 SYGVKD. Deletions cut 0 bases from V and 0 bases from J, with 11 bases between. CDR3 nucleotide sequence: TGTGCCATCAGTGAGTCGGGACATCGGATGAACACTGAAGCTTTCTTT. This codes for CAISESGHRMNTEAFF.

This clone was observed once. CDR3: CASSQQGSTNYGYTF. The CDR3 DNA follows: TGTGCCAGCAGTCAACAGGGGAGTACGAACTATGGCTACACCTTC. The chain recombines TRBV28 with TRBJ1-2; TRBD1 matches 7 bases. In germline, CDR1 is MDHEN, CDR2 SYDVKM. CDR3 length: 15 amino acids. V dropped 5 bases and J dropped 2; count of bases not matched to a gene: 8.

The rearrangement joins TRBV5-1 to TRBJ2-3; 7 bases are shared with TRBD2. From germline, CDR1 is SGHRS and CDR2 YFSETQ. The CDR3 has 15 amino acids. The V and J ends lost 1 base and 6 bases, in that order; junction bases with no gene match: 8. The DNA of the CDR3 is TGCGCCAGCAGCTTGACTAGCGTATTAACGGATACGCAGTATTTT. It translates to CASSLTSVLTDTQYF.

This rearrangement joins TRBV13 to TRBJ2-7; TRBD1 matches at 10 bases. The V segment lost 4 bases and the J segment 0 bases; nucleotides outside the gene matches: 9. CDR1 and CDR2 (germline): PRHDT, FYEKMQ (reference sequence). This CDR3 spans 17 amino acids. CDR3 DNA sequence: TGTGCCAGCAGCTCCCGGCGGGACAGGGGTGTCTCCTACGAGCAGTACTTC. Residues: CASSSRRDRGVSYEQYF.

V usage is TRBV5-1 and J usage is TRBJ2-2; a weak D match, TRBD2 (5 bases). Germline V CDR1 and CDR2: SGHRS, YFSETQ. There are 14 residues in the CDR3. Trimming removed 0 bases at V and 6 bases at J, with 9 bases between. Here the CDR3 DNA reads TGCGCCAGCAGCTTGGTAGCGAGCTCCGGGGAGCTGTTTTTT. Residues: CASSLVASSGELFF.

The CDR3, as DNA: TGTGCCAGCAGCTTAGACGGCAGGGGGAGGACCGGGGAGCTGTTTTTT. Translation: CASSLDGRGRTGELFF. The chain carries TRBV7-9 and TRBJ2-2, with D maybe TRBD1 (7 bases). The germline CDR1 and CDR2 sequences are SEHNR and FQNEAQ (reference sequence). Trimming removed 1 base at V and 5 bases at J, with 14 bases between. The CDR3 length is 16 residues.

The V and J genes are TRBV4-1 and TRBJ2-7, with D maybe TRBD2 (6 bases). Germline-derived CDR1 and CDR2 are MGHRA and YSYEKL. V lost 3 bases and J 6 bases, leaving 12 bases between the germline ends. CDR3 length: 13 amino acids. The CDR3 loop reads CASSQTGVSEQYF. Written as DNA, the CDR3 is TGCGCCAGCAGCCAGACGGGAGTTTCCGAGCAGTACTTC.

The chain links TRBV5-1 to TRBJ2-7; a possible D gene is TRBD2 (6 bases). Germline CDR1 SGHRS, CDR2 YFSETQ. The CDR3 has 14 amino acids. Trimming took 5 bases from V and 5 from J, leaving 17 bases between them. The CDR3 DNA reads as TGCGCCAGCAGTGGAGGGAGCGTCGTAAACGAGCAGTACTTC. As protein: CASSGGSVVNEQYF.

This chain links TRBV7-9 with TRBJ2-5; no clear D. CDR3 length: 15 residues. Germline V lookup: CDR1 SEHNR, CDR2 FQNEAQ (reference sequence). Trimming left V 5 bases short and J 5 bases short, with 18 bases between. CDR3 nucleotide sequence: TGTGCCAGCAGCCCTAAGACTCGTCTCCAGGAGACCCAGTACTTC. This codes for CASSPKTRLQETQYF.

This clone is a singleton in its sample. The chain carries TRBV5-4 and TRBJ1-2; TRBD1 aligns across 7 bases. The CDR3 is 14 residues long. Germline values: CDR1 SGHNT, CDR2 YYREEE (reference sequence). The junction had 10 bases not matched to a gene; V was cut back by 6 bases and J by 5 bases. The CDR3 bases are TGTGCCAGCAAGGGCCCCGGGACAGATTATGGCTACACCTTC. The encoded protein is CASKGPGTDYGYTF. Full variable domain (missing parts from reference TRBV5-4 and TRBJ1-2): ETGVTQSPTHLIKTRGQQVTLRCSSQSGHNTVSWYQQALGQGPQFIFQYYREEENGRGNFPPRFSGLQFPNYSSELNVNALELDDSALYLCASKGPGTDYGYTFGSGTRLTVV.